Included here is one TCR beta chain sequence, with context. This entry belongs to a study of T cell repertoires in cytomegalovirus infection. MiXCR, applied by TCRdb to the reads, yields one record per CDR3 protein. Of 300,000 to 400,000 distinct CDR3 sequences in the sample, over 15% were seen once. The CDR3 extends over 15 amino acids. V lost 1 base and J 9 bases, leaving 16 bases between the germline ends. The clonotype was recovered from a human donor in good health (CMV status not recorded). Some clones in this sample may be carry-over from other donors' samples. The genes are TRBV12-3 or TRBV12-4 and TRBJ2-1; D perhaps matches TRBD2 (6 bases). Specimen: PBMCs. For the CDR3, the DNA is TGTGCCAGCAGTTTAGGCGGGGCGGGGTTAAGTGAGCAGTTCTTC. It translates to CASSLGGAGLSEQFF.